Below are 26 T cell receptor beta chains sequenced from a single sample in a study of blood T cell repertoires in COVID-19 (dated by TCRdb to between 2020 and 2021). Library preparation used the immunoSEQ multiplex PCR assay. As stored in TCRdb, this immuneACCESS dataset retains in-frame rearrangements with V and J assigned. A fraction of the clones does not appear; measured against another copy, unresolved V genes explain less than half of the discrepancy, and the remainder lacks a known reason. The sample table holds approximately 280,000 clones, of which 80% to 90% were seen once. The top ten constitute approximately 11% of the sample. Sample: peripheral blood. The receptors shown here come from a woman in her seventies with acute or convalescent COVID-19.

The chain carries TRBV2 and TRBJ1-2; no clear D. The length of the CDR3 is 12 residues. The V and J ends lost 7 bases and 3 bases respectively, with 9 bases between them. The germline gives CDR1 SNHLY, CDR2 FYNNEI. CDR3 sequence (DNA): TGTGCCAGCACGCAGGCCCACTATGGCTACACCTTC. It encodes CASTQAHYGYTF.

This chain uses TRBV28 with TRBJ2-7; D perhaps matches TRBD1 (5 bases). The CDR3 is made up of 14 amino acids. The germline V gene encodes CDR1 MDHEN and CDR2 SYDVKM. V was shortened by 2 bases and J by 2 bases, with 10 bases between the two germline ends. The CDR3 coding sequence is TGTGCCAGCAGTTTAAGGACAAGCCCCTACGAGCAGTACTTC. Residues: CASSLRTSPYEQYF.

The rearrangement links TRBV10-2 to TRBJ2-1; TRBD2 agrees at 10 bases. V trimming: 8 bases; J trimming: 6 bases; junction bases outside the gene matches: 7. The CDR3 has 14 residues. The V gene's germline CDR1 is WSHSY and CDR2 SAAADI. The CDR3 loop reads CASLPGLAFNEQFF. The CDR3 DNA sequence: TGCGCCAGCCTTCCGGGACTAGCGTTCAATGAGCAGTTCTTC.

A note on this clone: The same CDR3 can be traced to other DNA sequences in this sample. The chain employs TRBV12-3 or TRBV12-4 and TRBJ1-2; D ambiguous. The CDR3 is 12 amino acids. Trimming removed 4 bases at V and 3 bases at J, with 6 bases between. CDR3 loop: CASSSGDYGYTF. The CDR3 DNA reads as TGTGCCAGCAGTTCCGGGGACTATGGCTACACCTTC.

The CDR3 DNA reads as TGTGCCAGCAGCTTAGGGACAGGGGCCACCCTTATGGGTCCCCTCCACTTT. Its translation: CASSLGTGATLMGPLHF. The V and J genes are TRBV7-9 and TRBJ1-6; 9 nucleotides align to TRBD1. Germline V gene lookup returns CDR1 SEHNR and CDR2 FQNEAQ (reference sequence). The CDR3 has 17 residues. Trimming at V came to 1 base and at J to 13 bases, leaving 14 bases not matched to a gene. The entire variable domain, with the rest obtained from reference TRBV7-9 and TRBJ1-6, is as follows: DTGVSQNPRHKITKRGQNVTFRCDPISEHNRLYWYRQTLGQGPEFLTYFQNEAQLEKSRLLSDRFSAERPKGSFSTLEIQRTEQGDSAMYLCASSLGTGATLMGPLHFGNGTRLTVT.

V and J are TRBV19 and TRBJ1-2; 9 bases line up with TRBD1. Germline values: CDR1 LNHDA, CDR2 SQIVND (reference sequence). The CDR3 length is 15 residues. Trimming took 3 bases from V and 8 from J; bases not matched to a gene: 10. The CDR3 protein is CASSIHGTGKYGYTF. The DNA for the CDR3 is TGTGCCAGTAGTATCCATGGGACAGGGAAGTACGGCTACACCTTC.

The gene calls are TRBV7-8 and TRBJ1-4, with 11 nucleotides matching TRBD1. V gave up 6 bases and J gave up 5 bases; unmatched junction bases: 5. In germline, CDR1 is SGHVS, CDR2 FQNEAQ. The CDR3 extends over 15 amino acids. This CDR3 reads CASRRTGGANEKLFF. CDR3 in DNA: TGTGCCAGCAGGCGGACAGGGGGCGCAAATGAAAAACTGTTTTTT.

This clone was seen more than once but under ten times. This chain links TRBV4-1 with TRBJ1-5; 7 nucleotides match TRBD1. Losses at the gene ends were 0 bases for V and 4 bases for J; bases not matched to a gene: 9. Germline V gene data show CDR1 as MGHRA and CDR2 as YSYEKL. This CDR3 has 17 amino acids. CDR3 coding DNA: TGCGCCAGCAGCCAAGATATGAGACAGGGTCGGAATCAGCCCCAGCATTTT. This gives the protein CASSQDMRQGRNQPQHF.

This clone was recorded once. The V and J genes are TRBV2 and TRBJ1-1; 11 bases are a match to TRBD1. CDR1 SNHLY and CDR2 FYNNEI come from the germline V gene. The CDR3 runs 14 residues. V lost 4 bases to trimming and J lost 7 bases; unmatched junction nucleotides: 5. CDR3 sequence: CASSARTGGGEAFF. CDR3 sequence (DNA): TGTGCCAGCAGTGCTCGGACAGGGGGCGGTGAAGCTTTCTTT.

This chain connects TRBV10-3 to TRBJ2-2; tentatively, D is TRBD2 (6 bases). The V end lost 2 bases, the J end lost 4 bases, and 11 bases lay between the germline ends. Germline V gene sequence: CDR1 ENHRY, CDR2 SYGVKD. The CDR3 has 15 amino acids. CDR3 coding DNA: TGTGCCATCAGTGAGAGAGGGAGGAGCACCGGGGAGCTGTTTTTT. This codes for CAISERGRSTGELFF.

The chain carries TRBV20-1 and TRBJ1-2; D gene ambiguous. The germline CDR1 and CDR2 sequences are DFQATT and SNEGSKA (reference sequence). V was cut by 3 bases and J by 8 bases, with 10 bases left in between. The CDR3 length is 11 residues. The DNA for the CDR3 is TGCAGTGCTAGCGCAGAACAAGGCTACACCTTC. It translates to CSASAEQGYTF.

This chain connects TRBV14 to TRBJ2-5; D is uncertain. The CDR3 runs to 14 residues. Germline V lookup: CDR1 SGHDN, CDR2 FVKESK. V lost 1 base and J lost 4, with 10 bases in between. Here the CDR3 DNA reads TGTGCCAGCAGCCAAGGGCCTTTTATAGAGACCCAGTACTTC. Residues: CASSQGPFIETQYF.

The chain recombines TRBV19 with TRBJ2-2; D is perhaps TRBD1 (6 bases). Germline V CDR1 and CDR2: LNHDA, SQIVND (reference sequence). The CDR3 sequence is 19 residues long. Trimming cost V 6 bases and J 0 bases, with 23 bases left between them. CDR3 in DNA: TGTGCCAGTAGAGCTACAGGGAGATCACGTTGGACGAACACCGGGGAGCTGTTTTTT. Its translation is CASRATGRSRWTNTGELFF.

This chain connects TRBV6-5 to TRBJ2-1, with TRBD2 matching 8 bases. The CDR3 loop spans 16 amino acids. The germline V gene encodes CDR1 MNHEY and CDR2 SVGAGI. The V gene end was trimmed by 0 bases and the J gene end by 4 bases; junction bases not matched to a gene: 5. The CDR3 DNA reads TGTGCCAGCAGTTACTCTCGCGGGGGGTCTTACAATGAGCAGTTCTTC. This encodes CASSYSRGGSYNEQFF.

V and J are TRBV25-1 and TRBJ2-1, with 7 bases lining up with TRBD2. The junction had 12 bases not matched to a gene; V was cut back by 6 bases and J by 4 bases. Germline V gives CDR1 MGHDK, CDR2 SYGVNS. The CDR3 sequence is 16 residues long. CDR3 in amino acids: CASRGDRSGSYNEQFF. CDR3 coding DNA: TGTGCCAGCAGGGGGGATCGTAGCGGGTCGTACAATGAGCAGTTCTTC.

This chain links TRBV7-2 with TRBJ2-7; 8 bases match TRBD2. The CDR3 runs 14 residues. Germline CDR1 and CDR2: SGHTA and FQGNSA. V was pared by 8 bases and J by 1 base, with 7 bases of the junction left unmatched. The CDR3 reads CASGGSGGSYEQYF. CDR3 DNA: TGTGCCAGCGGTGGGAGCGGGGGATCCTACGAGCAGTACTTC.

J is TRBJ1-2 and V is TRBV5-1; D might be TRBD1 (6 bases). The V gene's germline CDR1 is SGHRS and CDR2 YFSETQ. The CDR3 extends over 14 amino acids. Trimming left V 0 bases short and J 8 bases short, with 14 bases between. The CDR3 nucleotides read TGCGCCAGCAGCTTGGAGGCCAGGGGCGTCGGCTACACCTTC. Its translation: CASSLEARGVGYTF. Variable domain in full (rest from reference TRBV5-1 and TRBJ1-2): KAGVTQTPRYLIKTRGQQVTLSCSPISGHRSVSWYQQTPGQGLQFLFEYFSETQRNKGNFPGRFSGRQFSNSRSEMNVSTLELGDSALYLCASSLEARGVGYTFGSGTRLTVV.

The rearrangement links TRBV6-5 to TRBJ1-5, with a weak D call TRBD1 (6 bases). Per the germline V gene, CDR1 is MNHEY and CDR2 is SVGAGI. There are 15 residues in the CDR3. V was pared by 4 bases and J by 7 bases, with 17 bases between. DNA for the CDR3: TGTGCCAGCAGTTCTACAGGGTTATTCCCACAGCCCCAGCATTTT. Translated, it gives CASSSTGLFPQPQHF.

This chain joins TRBV6-1 and TRBJ1-2, with D hard to call. The germline gives CDR1 MNHNS, CDR2 SASEGT. CDR3 length: 16 residues. V lost 1 base to trimming and J lost 2 bases, with 14 bases between them. CDR3 in DNA: TGTGCCAGCAGTGAAGATTGGGGAGGGAGGAACTATGGCTACACCTTC. It codes for CASSEDWGGRNYGYTF.

The genes are TRBV7-8 and TRBJ2-1; D gene ambiguous. Trimming left V 5 bases short and J 10 bases short, with 12 bases between. CDR1 is SGHVS and CDR2 is FQNEAQ in the germline V gene. The CDR3 covers 12 residues. In DNA form, the CDR3 reads TGTGCCAGCAGCCCCTCGAGAAACGAGCAGTTCTTC. This gives the protein CASSPSRNEQFF. Filled out from reference TRBV7-8 and TRBJ2-1, the complete variable domain reads GAGVSQSPRYKVAKRGQDVALRCDPISGHVSLFWYQQALGQGPEFLTYFQNEAQLDKSGLPSDRFFAERPEGSVSTLKIQRTQQEDSAVYLCASSPSRNEQFFGPGTRLTVL.

In this sample, this clone turned up a few times. This chain joins TRBV5-1 and TRBJ2-7, with D possibly TRBD1 on 5 matching bases. The CDR3 is 11 residues long. The germline V gene has CDR1 SGHRS and CDR2 YFSETQ. Deletions cut 5 bases from V and 7 bases from J, with 10 bases between. CDR3 sequence reads: CASRAQGEQYF. CDR3 nucleotide sequence: TGCGCCAGCAGAGCGCAGGGTGAGCAGTACTTC.

The rearrangement uses TRBV5-1 and TRBJ2-1; TRBD2 matches at 9 bases. Germline V gene data show CDR1 as SGHRS and CDR2 as YFSETQ. CDR3 size: 16 residues. Trimming took 6 bases from V and 5 from J; bases not matched to a gene: 12. The CDR3 sequence: CASMSGSGGPNNEQFF. The CDR3 DNA reads as TGCGCCAGCATGTCGGGTAGCGGGGGACCCAACAATGAGCAGTTCTTC.

This clone came up once. The CDR3 region is CASSLTRVREKLFF. The CDR3 DNA is TGTGCCAGCAGTTTAACCCGGGTGAGGGAAAAACTGTTTTTT. V is TRBV6-1 and J is TRBJ1-4; unclear D gene. V lost 5 bases and J 8 bases, leaving 15 bases between the germline ends. The CDR3 totals 14 residues. Germline CDR1 MNHNS, CDR2 SASEGT.

The chain links TRBV27 to TRBJ2-1; TRBD2 matches at 8 bases. Germline V lookup: CDR1 MNHEY, CDR2 SMNVEV (reference sequence). This CDR3 spans 16 amino acids. The junction had 8 bases not matched to a gene; V was cut back by 7 bases and J by 0 bases. The CDR3 loop reads CASTPPRGGSYNEQFF. The CDR3 DNA reads TGTGCCAGCACCCCACCCCGGGGGGGCTCCTACAATGAGCAGTTCTTC.

This rearrangement joins TRBV4-1 to TRBJ2-7; a possible D gene is TRBD2 (5 bases). Germline CDR1 reads MGHRA; CDR2 reads YSYEKL. V lost 6 bases and J lost 5, with 11 bases in between. The CDR3 covers 12 residues. CDR3 residues: CASSPHGDEQYF. In DNA form, the CDR3 reads TGCGCCAGCAGTCCCCACGGGGACGAGCAGTACTTC.

This CDR3 reads CASSYSEQGGFF. The CDR3 region has the DNA TGTGCCAGCAGTTACTCGGAGCAGGGGGGGTTCTTC. This chain links TRBV6-6 with TRBJ2-1, with TRBD1 as a possible D gene (7 bases). V was pared by 0 bases and J by 15 bases, with 12 bases between. The CDR3 runs to 12 residues. Germline V CDR1 and CDR2: MNHNY, SVGAGI (reference sequence).